These T cell receptor beta chains were read from a single sample in a study of blood T cell repertoires in COVID-19. Assay: immunoSEQ multiplex PCR; the TCRdb copy retains only in-frame clones and omits some. The sample has about 170,000 clones, roughly 85% seen once. Sequencing used PBMCs or T cells enriched from blood (not recorded which). The receptors shown here come from a woman aged 45-60 years who had recovered from COVID-19. Each CDR3 is given with its conserved first and last residue. The D gene is left open where the match is weak. Some rows have no size entry. The others give once, few or many, or a class for an expanded clone.

J gene | clone size | D gene | V gene | CDR3 DNA | CDR3 protein
TRBJ1-6 | . | . | TRBV2 | TGTGCCATCTCCGGTAGGGAGTCCTATAATTCACCCCTCCACTTT | CAISGRESYNSPLHF
TRBJ1-2 | . | . | TRBV25-1 | TGTGCCAGCAGTGGGAAAGACAGGCTCCGTTATGGCTACACCTTC | CASSGKDRLRYGYTF
TRBJ2-1 | . | . | TRBV6-2/TRBV6-3 | TGTGCCAGCAGTTACGTGGGCGAGCAGTTCTTC | CASSYVGEQFF
TRBJ1-1 | few | TRBD1 | TRBV15 | TGTGCCACCAGCAGAGTCAACTACGGGGACAGACCTGAAGCTTTCTTT | CATSRVNYGDRPEAFF
TRBJ1-1 | . | . | TRBV28 | TGTGCCAGCCAGTTGAACACTGAAGCTTTCTTT | CASQLNTEAFF
TRBJ1-3 | . | . | TRBV5-1 | TGCGCCAGCAGCTTGGAAGGGGCGACCCCCGGAAACACCATATATTTT | CASSLEGATPGNTIYF
TRBJ2-5 | . | TRBD1 | TRBV5-4 | TGTGCCAGCAGCTCCCAGGGGGCGGCAGAGACCCAGTACTTC | CASSSQGAAETQYF
TRBJ2-3 | . | TRBD2 | TRBV7-2 | TGTGCCAGCAGCTTAGATCCTACGGCGGGGGGAATCACAGATACGCAGTATTTT | CASSLDPTAGGITDTQYF
TRBJ2-5 | . | TRBD1 | TRBV13 | TGTGCCAGCAAAAGGAAGGACAGGGGGCGGGAGACCCAGTACTTC | CASKRKDRGRETQYF
TRBJ2-3 | . | . | TRBV5-4 | TGTGCCAGCAGCAGCAAGACAGGAGGAGATACGCAGTATTTT | CASSSKTGGDTQYF
TRBJ1-2 | . | . | TRBV15 | TGTGCCACCAGCAGAGATATCGGACACCAACTTTATGGCTACACCTTC | CATSRDIGHQLYGYTF
TRBJ1-2 | . | . | TRBV5-1 | TGCGCCAGCAGCTTGGCCGCGACAGCAACTAACTATGGCTACACCTTC | CASSLAATATNYGYTF
TRBJ1-5 | . | . | TRBV3-1/TRBV3-2 | TGTGCCAGCAGCCAAGGGACTCACGAAGATAGCAATCAGCCCCAGCATTTT | CASSQGTHEDSNQPQHF
TRBJ1-3 | . | . | TRBV7-9 | TGTGCCAGCAGCCGAGACAGGCCCACAGTTGGAAACACCATATATTTT | CASSRDRPTVGNTIYF
TRBJ2-2 | . | TRBD2 | TRBV2 | TGTGCCAGCAGTGCGAGCGGGGGCTACAAAGGGGAGCTGTTTTTT | CASSASGGYKGELFF
TRBJ2-3 | . | TRBD2 | TRBV11-2 | TGTGCCAGCAGCCCCAGAAGAACTAGCGGGGGCAGAGATACGCAGTATTTT | CASSPRRTSGGRDTQYF
TRBJ2-1 | . | TRBD1 | TRBV19 | TGTGCCAGTAGTACCCCAGGACAGGGATATTACAATGAGCAGTTCTTC | CASSTPGQGYYNEQFF
TRBJ1-2 | . | TRBD1 | TRBV28 | TGTGCCACCGAAGAGGGACAGGGTTATGGCTACACCTTC | CATEEGQGYGYTF
TRBJ1-1 | . | . | TRBV7-2 | TGTGCCAGCAGCTTAGAGGGCCTAAGGGGGACTGAAGCTTTCTTT | CASSLEGLRGTEAFF
TRBJ2-2 | . | TRBD1 | TRBV9 | TGTGCCAGCAGCGTAGTAGGGACAGGGGGTGAGCTGTTTTTT | CASSVVGTGGELFF
TRBJ2-1 | . | . | TRBV9 | TGTGCCAGCAGCGTAGACAGGCAGGCATACAATGAGCAGTTCTTC | CASSVDRQAYNEQFF
TRBJ2-5 | once | TRBD2 | TRBV7-3 | TGTGCCAGCAGCTTAGTTCCTAGCGGTATTCAAGAGACCCAGTACTTC | CASSLVPSGIQETQYF
TRBJ2-3 | once | TRBD2 | TRBV6-1 | TGTGCCAGCAGTGAGTGGACTAGCGGGGACAGCCCTAGCACAGATACGCAGTATTTT | CASSEWTSGDSPSTDTQYF
TRBJ1-2 | . | TRBD1 | TRBV3-1/TRBV3-2 | TGTGCCAGCAGCCAAGAGCGCGACAGGGACTATGGCTACACCTTC | CASSQERDRDYGYTF
TRBJ1-2 | few | . | TRBV5-6 | TGTGCCAGCAGCTTGGGCCAGGGAAGACGAGGCTACACCTTC | CASSLGQGRRGYTF
TRBJ1-2 | once | TRBD1 | TRBV24-1 | TGTGCCACCAGTGACACGACAGGGTTTGGCTACACCTTC | CATSDTTGFGYTF
TRBJ1-2 | . | . | TRBV5-4 | TGTGCCAGCAGCTTGGGGGCAGGGGAATCGGCTGGGTATGGCTACACCTTC | CASSLGAGESAGYGYTF
TRBJ1-2 | once | TRBD1 | TRBV11-2 | TGTGCCAGCAGCCCGGGAGGGCGGGGACAGGGTGGCTACACCTTC | CASSPGGRGQGGYTF
TRBJ1-4 | . | . | TRBV7-3 | TGTGCCAGCAGCTTAGGGCAGGGGCGCGGTGAAAAACTGTTTTTT | CASSLGQGRGEKLFF
TRBJ1-5 | . | . | TRBV29-1 | TGCAGCGTCTGCAACGGGGATCATCAGCCCCAGCATTTT | CSVCNGDHQPQHF
TRBJ1-2 | . | TRBD1 | TRBV5-1 | TGCGCCAGCAGCCCAGGACAGGGGGAGTCTGGCTACACCTTC | CASSPGQGESGYTF
TRBJ2-2 | once | TRBD2 | TRBV7-6 | TGTGCCAGCAGCCGCACAACCGGGACTATCACCGGGGAGCTGTTTTTT | CASSRTTGTITGELFF
TRBJ2-1 | . | . | TRBV7-2 | TGTGCCAGCACCCAAGGGGCTTACAGCTCCTACAATGAGCAGTTCTTC | CASTQGAYSSYNEQFF
TRBJ1-5 | once | . | TRBV19 | TGTGCCAGTGGGGGGGCCAGGCTCAATCAGCCCCAGCATTTT | CASGGARLNQPQHF
TRBJ1-1 | once | . | TRBV10-3 | TGTGCCATCAGTGAGTCCGGGGGGCAGAACACTGAAGCTTTCTTT | CAISESGGQNTEAFF
TRBJ2-1 | few | TRBD2 | TRBV3-1/TRBV3-2 | TGTGCCAGCAGCCAAGTAACCTCCGCCGGGGGGACGGGGGAGCAGTTCTTC | CASSQVTSAGGTGEQFF
TRBJ1-5 | . | . | TRBV6-4 | TGTGCCAGCAGTGAACAGGGAGGCAATCAGCCCCAGCATTTT | CASSEQGGNQPQHF
TRBJ1-2 | . | . | TRBV27 | TGTGCCAGCAGTTTATCGGGGGGGCTCTCTTCATATGGCTACACCTTC | CASSLSGGLSSYGYTF
TRBJ1-2 | few | . | TRBV19 | TGTGCCAGTAATAACCGGGTCCTAACTAACTATGGCTACACCTTC | CASNNRVLTNYGYTF
TRBJ2-4 | . | TRBD2 | TRBV30 | TGTGCCTGGAGTGTAGCGGGGGCCAAAAACATTCAGTACTTC | CAWSVAGAKNIQYF
TRBJ1-5 | . | . | TRBV14 | TGTGCCAGCAGTTTCAGGGGTAATCAGCCCCAGCATTTT | CASSFRGNQPQHF